The present entry profiles one T cell receptor beta chain with its context. Antigen specificity is unknown. Sequencing was performed with immunoSEQ multiplex PCR; in TCRdb, only in-frame clones are kept and a portion is missing. Of roughly 97,000 clones listed, approximately 89% were seen once; the top ten hold less than 4%. This entry belongs to a study of T cell responses to AZD1222 COVID-19 vaccine. The CDR3 extends over 13 amino acids. Germline V lookup: CDR1 MNHEY, CDR2 SVGEGT. Losses at the gene ends were 4 bases for V and 10 bases for J; bases not matched to a gene: 5. Study results and caveats: Increased Spike-specific TCR breadth and depth were observed after two AZD1222 doses. The CD4 TCRs associated with vaccination extended across spike and predominated at 160-218 and 743-854.

The sequence was collected from an adult who received the MenACWY meningococcal vaccine as a control. The V and J genes are TRBV6-2 or TRBV6-3 and TRBJ2-1; the match to TRBD1 covers 9 bases. The sample in question was peripheral blood, obtained 28 days after the second dose of the MenACWY control vaccine. The chain's CDR3 is CASSLQGAVEQFF. Written as DNA, the CDR3 is TGTGCCAGCAGTTTACAGGGGGCTGTGGAGCAGTTCTTC.